Following are 3 T cell receptor beta chains from one sample sequenced in a study of cytomegalovirus exposure and HLA in healthy donors. The PCR ran on 60 Vbeta and 13 Jbeta primers. Produced via immunoSEQ multiplex PCR; TCRdb's table is partial and in-frame only. The data show about 93,000 clones, with less than 80% seen just once and under 6% held by the top ten. The sequenced sample consisted of PBMCs. The receptors here all came from a boy aged 5-17 years in good health and CMV-seropositive.

The chain uses TRBV7-3 and TRBJ1-4, with D perhaps matching TRBD1 (6 bases). Trimming removed 5 bases from V and 0 bases from J, with 19 bases in between. The CDR3 contains 18 residues. CDR1 and CDR2 (germline): SGHTA, FQGTGA. The CDR3 protein is CASSTKTGSITTNEKLFF. CDR3 in DNA: TGTGCCAGCAGCACCAAGACAGGATCGATAACAACTAATGAAAAACTGTTTTTT. Drawing the rest from reference TRBV7-3 and TRBJ1-4, the complete variable domain is GAGVSQTPSNKVTEKGKYVELRCDPISGHTALYWYRQSLGQGPEFLIYFQGTGAADDSGLPNDRFFAVRPEGSVSTLKIQRTERGDSAVYLCASSTKTGSITTNEKLFFGSGTQLSVL.

The CDR3 loop reads CASRSKGGLEPSGANVLTF. DNA for the CDR3: TGTGCCAGTAGGAGTAAAGGGGGTCTGGAACCCTCTGGGGCCAACGTCCTGACTTTC. J is TRBJ2-6 and V is TRBV19; D might be TRBD1 (6 bases). Per the germline V gene, CDR1 is LNHDA and CDR2 is SQIVND (reference sequence). V gave up 6 bases and J gave up 0 bases, with 21 bases separating them. The CDR3 contains 19 residues.

The chain employs TRBV6-4 and TRBJ1-1; TRBD1 matches 7 bases. This CDR3 comprises 15 residues. With 2 bases clipped from V and 0 bases from J, the junction kept 3 bases outside the gene matches. Germline V lookup: CDR1 MRHNA, CDR2 SNTAGT. CDR3 amino acids: CASSDQGVMNTEAFF. DNA for the CDR3: TGTGCCAGCAGTGACCAGGGGGTTATGAACACTGAAGCTTTCTTT.